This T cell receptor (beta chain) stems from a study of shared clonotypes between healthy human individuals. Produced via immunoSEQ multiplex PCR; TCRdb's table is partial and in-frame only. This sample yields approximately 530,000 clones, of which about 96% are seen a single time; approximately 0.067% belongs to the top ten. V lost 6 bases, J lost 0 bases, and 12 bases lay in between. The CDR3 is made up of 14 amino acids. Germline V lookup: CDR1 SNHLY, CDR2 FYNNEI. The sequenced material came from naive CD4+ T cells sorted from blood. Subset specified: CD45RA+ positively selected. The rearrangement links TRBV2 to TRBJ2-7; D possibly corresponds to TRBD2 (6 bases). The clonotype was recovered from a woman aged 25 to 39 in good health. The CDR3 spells CASRAGTDSYEQYF. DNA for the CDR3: TGTGCCAGCAGGGCCGGGACTGACTCCTACGAGCAGTACTTC. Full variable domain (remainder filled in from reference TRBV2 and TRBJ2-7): EPEVTQTPSHQVTQMGQEVILRCVPISNHLYFYWYRQILGQKVEFLVSFYNNEISEKSEIFDDQFSVERPDGSNFTLKIRSTKLEDSAMYFCASRAGTDSYEQYFGPGTRLTVT.